The rows below give T cell receptor beta chains drawn from one sample of a study of blood T cell repertoires in COVID-19. Measured with immunoSEQ multiplex PCR; TCRdb has only the in-frame clones, and not every one. The sample records about 84,000 clones, around four fifths being singletons. Sequencing was done on a sample of peripheral blood. These receptor sequences come from an elderly man with active or convalescent COVID-19. The CDR3 runs from the conserved cysteine through the conserved F or W. The order of the fields is CDR3 protein, CDR3 DNA, V gene, clone size, D gene, CDR3 length, J gene. A D gene is named only where the DNA matches it firmly. Where a row states a size, it is once, few, many or the class of an expanded clone; other rows omit it.

cdr3_aa: CASAGTGYGYTF
cdr3_nt: TGTGCCAGCGCCGGGACAGGGTATGGCTACACCTTC
v_call: TRBV19
clone_size: .
d_call: TRBD1
cdr3_length: 12
j_call: TRBJ1-2

cdr3_aa: CASEGGLGYGYTF
cdr3_nt: TGTGCCAGTGAGGGGGGGCTAGGCTATGGCTACACCTTC
v_call: TRBV2
clone_size: .
d_call: .
cdr3_length: 13
j_call: TRBJ1-2

cdr3_aa: CASSSLAQRASTDTQYF
cdr3_nt: TGCGCCAGCAGCTCACTTGCCCAGCGAGCTAGCACAGATACGCAGTATTTT
v_call: TRBV4-1
clone_size: .
d_call: .
cdr3_length: 17
j_call: TRBJ2-3

cdr3_aa: CASSPSSGEYNEQFF
cdr3_nt: TGTGCCAGCAGCCCTTCTAGCGGGGAATACAATGAGCAGTTCTTC
v_call: TRBV7-2
clone_size: .
d_call: TRBD2
cdr3_length: 15
j_call: TRBJ2-1

cdr3_aa: CASSRPGVSGNTIYF
cdr3_nt: TGTGCCAGCAGCCGCCCGGGGGTGTCTGGAAACACCATATATTTT
v_call: TRBV11-2
clone_size: .
d_call: .
cdr3_length: 15
j_call: TRBJ1-3

cdr3_aa: CASSLAPGQVSYEQYF
cdr3_nt: TGTGCCAGCAGCTTGGCCCCGGGACAGGTTTCCTACGAGCAGTACTTC
v_call: TRBV5-4
clone_size: .
d_call: TRBD1
cdr3_length: 16
j_call: TRBJ2-7

cdr3_aa: CASSLPSGGYNEQFF
cdr3_nt: TGTGCCAGCAGCTTACCTAGCGGGGGATACAATGAGCAGTTCTTC
v_call: TRBV7-9
clone_size: .
d_call: TRBD2
cdr3_length: 15
j_call: TRBJ2-1

cdr3_aa: CASSTPRGRVTDTQYF
cdr3_nt: TGTGCCAGCAGCACCCCCAGGGGGCGCGTCACAGATACGCAGTATTTT
v_call: TRBV11-2
clone_size: .
d_call: TRBD1
cdr3_length: 16
j_call: TRBJ2-3

cdr3_aa: CASSYGAALSTEAFF
cdr3_nt: TGTGCCAGCAGTTACGGGGCAGCCTTGAGCACTGAAGCTTTCTTT
v_call: TRBV6-5
clone_size: .
d_call: .
cdr3_length: 15
j_call: TRBJ1-1

cdr3_aa: CASRQGATYEQYF
cdr3_nt: TGTGCCAGCAGACAGGGGGCAACCTACGAGCAGTACTTC
v_call: TRBV2
clone_size: .
d_call: TRBD1
cdr3_length: 13
j_call: TRBJ2-7

cdr3_aa: CASSRTGSALGTGELFF
cdr3_nt: TGTGCCAGCAGCCGGACAGGGTCGGCGTTGGGGACCGGGGAGCTGTTTTTT
v_call: TRBV3-1/TRBV3-2
clone_size: few
d_call: TRBD1
cdr3_length: 17
j_call: TRBJ2-2

cdr3_aa: CASSRMTSTRETQYF
cdr3_nt: TGTGCCAGTAGTAGAATGACTTCAACTAGAGAGACCCAGTACTTC
v_call: TRBV19
clone_size: .
d_call: .
cdr3_length: 15
j_call: TRBJ2-5

cdr3_aa: CASSSKRGPDTQYF
cdr3_nt: TGTGCCAGCAGCTCGAAGCGGGGGCCAGATACGCAGTATTTT
v_call: TRBV13
clone_size: .
d_call: TRBD2
cdr3_length: 14
j_call: TRBJ2-3

cdr3_aa: CASSGLAVYNEQFF
cdr3_nt: TGTGCCAGCTCGGGACTAGCGGTTTACAATGAGCAGTTCTTC
v_call: TRBV27
clone_size: .
d_call: TRBD2
cdr3_length: 14
j_call: TRBJ2-1

cdr3_aa: CASSLTPAGSTDTQYF
cdr3_nt: TGTGCCAGCAGCTTAACGCCGGCAGGGAGCACAGATACGCAGTATTTT
v_call: TRBV7-3
clone_size: .
d_call: .
cdr3_length: 16
j_call: TRBJ2-3

cdr3_aa: CASTKSWLPYDEQYF
cdr3_nt: TGTGCCAGCACCAAGTCCTGGCTCCCTTATGACGAGCAGTACTTC
v_call: TRBV9
clone_size: many
d_call: .
cdr3_length: 15
j_call: TRBJ2-7

cdr3_aa: CASSPFVGTGDQPQHF
cdr3_nt: TGTGCCAGCTCACCGTTCGTCGGGACAGGGGATCAGCCCCAGCATTTT
v_call: TRBV18
clone_size: many
d_call: TRBD1
cdr3_length: 16
j_call: TRBJ1-5

cdr3_aa: CASSPGGIANYGYTF
cdr3_nt: TGTGCCAGCAGTCCAGGGGGGATAGCAAACTATGGCTACACCTTC
v_call: TRBV6-5
clone_size: few
d_call: TRBD1
cdr3_length: 15
j_call: TRBJ1-2

cdr3_aa: CASNNRDSRPSYEQYF
cdr3_nt: TGTGCCAGCAATAACCGGGACAGCCGACCCTCCTACGAGCAGTACTTC
v_call: TRBV6-4
clone_size: .
d_call: TRBD1
cdr3_length: 16
j_call: TRBJ2-7

cdr3_aa: CASSGRGAGADTQYF
cdr3_nt: TGTGCCAGCAGCGGGCGGGGGGCCGGAGCAGATACGCAGTATTTT
v_call: TRBV11-2
clone_size: .
d_call: TRBD2
cdr3_length: 15
j_call: TRBJ2-3

cdr3_aa: CASSLESMNTEAFF
cdr3_nt: TGCGCCAGCAGCTTGGAATCCATGAACACTGAAGCTTTCTTT
v_call: TRBV5-1
clone_size: .
d_call: .
cdr3_length: 14
j_call: TRBJ1-1

cdr3_aa: CASSSGRTGGQETQYF
cdr3_nt: TGTGCCAGCAGCTCGGGGAGGACAGGAGGACAAGAGACCCAGTACTTC
v_call: TRBV5-5
clone_size: many
d_call: .
cdr3_length: 16
j_call: TRBJ2-5

cdr3_aa: CASSGQYNSPLHF
cdr3_nt: TGTGCCAGCAGCGGGCAGTATAATTCACCCCTCCACTTT
v_call: TRBV14
clone_size: .
d_call: .
cdr3_length: 13
j_call: TRBJ1-6

cdr3_aa: CSGAREMNTEAFF
cdr3_nt: TGCAGCGGAGCGAGGGAAATGAACACTGAAGCTTTCTTT
v_call: TRBV29-1
clone_size: few
d_call: .
cdr3_length: 13
j_call: TRBJ1-1

cdr3_aa: CASSLSGPGGANTGELFF
cdr3_nt: TGTGCCAGCTCACTGAGCGGACCAGGGGGAGCGAACACCGGGGAGCTGTTTTTT
v_call: TRBV18
clone_size: .
d_call: TRBD1
cdr3_length: 18
j_call: TRBJ2-2

cdr3_aa: CASSWSPDRYTEAFF
cdr3_nt: TGCGCCAGCAGCTGGTCCCCGGACAGATACACTGAAGCTTTCTTT
v_call: TRBV5-1
clone_size: .
d_call: .
cdr3_length: 15
j_call: TRBJ1-1

cdr3_aa: CASSSAGNQETQYF
cdr3_nt: TGTGCCAGCAGCAGCGCGGGGAACCAAGAGACCCAGTACTTC
v_call: TRBV5-4
clone_size: .
d_call: .
cdr3_length: 14
j_call: TRBJ2-5

cdr3_aa: CASSYRQNEKLFF
cdr3_nt: TGTGCCAGCAGTTACCGACAGAATGAAAAACTGTTTTTT
v_call: TRBV6-5
clone_size: .
d_call: .
cdr3_length: 13
j_call: TRBJ1-4